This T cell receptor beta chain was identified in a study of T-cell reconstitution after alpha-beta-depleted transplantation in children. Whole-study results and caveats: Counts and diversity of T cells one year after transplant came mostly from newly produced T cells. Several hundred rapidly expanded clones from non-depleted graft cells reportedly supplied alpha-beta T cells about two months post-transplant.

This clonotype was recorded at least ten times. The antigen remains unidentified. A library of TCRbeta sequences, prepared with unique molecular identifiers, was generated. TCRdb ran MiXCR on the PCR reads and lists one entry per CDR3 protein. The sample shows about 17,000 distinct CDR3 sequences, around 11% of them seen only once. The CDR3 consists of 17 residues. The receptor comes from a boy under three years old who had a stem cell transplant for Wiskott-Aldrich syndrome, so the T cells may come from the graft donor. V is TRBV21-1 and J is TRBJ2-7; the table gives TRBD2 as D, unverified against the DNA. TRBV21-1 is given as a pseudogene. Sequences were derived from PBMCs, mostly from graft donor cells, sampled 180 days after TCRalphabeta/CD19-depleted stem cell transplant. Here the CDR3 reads CASSKPPSGLSSYEQYF. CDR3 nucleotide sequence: TGTGCCAGCAGCAAACCGCCTAGCGGGCTGAGCTCCTACGAGCAGTACTTC.